The T cell receptor (beta chain) under discussion was sequenced for a study of human T cells and chemical hapten exposure. TCRdb processed the RACE reads anew with MiXCR; each CDR3 protein has one entry. Counted here are more than 95,000 distinct CDR3 sequences, 25% to 35% occurring once; the ten biggest clones make up about a tenth. Stated time point: patch test 3, about 24 weeks after DPC sensitization. This sample's treatment: therapeutic diphenylcyclopropenone sensitization with weekly scalp DPC. This clonotype was picked up a small number of times. The receptor was derived from a man aged 35 to 55 with alopecia areata. Some clones in this sample may be carry-over from other donors' samples. The material was whole blood, obtained in connection with sensitization to the hapten diphenylcyclopropenone (DPC).

The DNA for the CDR3 is TGTGCCAGCAGTGAAGCCGGGAACTCTGGAAACACCATATATTTT. This translates into CASSEAGNSGNTIYF. This chain links TRBV28 with TRBJ1-3; D is unclear. This CDR3 spans 15 amino acids. Germline loops: CDR1 MDHEN, CDR2 SYDVKM. The V end was cut by 5 bases, the J end by 0 bases, with 11 bases between.